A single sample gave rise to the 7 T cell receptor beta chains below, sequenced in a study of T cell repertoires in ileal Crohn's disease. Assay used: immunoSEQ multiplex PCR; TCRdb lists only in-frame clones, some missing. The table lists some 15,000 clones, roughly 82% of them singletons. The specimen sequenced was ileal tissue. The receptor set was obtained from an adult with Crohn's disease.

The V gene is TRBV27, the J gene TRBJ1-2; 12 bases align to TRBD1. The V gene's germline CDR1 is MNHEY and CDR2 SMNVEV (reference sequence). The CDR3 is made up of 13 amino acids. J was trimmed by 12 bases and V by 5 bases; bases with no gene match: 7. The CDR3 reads CASSRGTGGPNTF. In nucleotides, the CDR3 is TGTGCCAGCAGTAGAGGGACAGGGGGCCCAAACACCTTC.

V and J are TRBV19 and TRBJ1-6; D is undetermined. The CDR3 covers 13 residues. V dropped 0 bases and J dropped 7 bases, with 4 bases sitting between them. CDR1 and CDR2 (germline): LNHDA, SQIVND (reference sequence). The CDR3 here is CASSIDINSPLHF. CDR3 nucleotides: TGTGCCAGTAGTATAGATATCAATTCACCCCTCCACTTT.

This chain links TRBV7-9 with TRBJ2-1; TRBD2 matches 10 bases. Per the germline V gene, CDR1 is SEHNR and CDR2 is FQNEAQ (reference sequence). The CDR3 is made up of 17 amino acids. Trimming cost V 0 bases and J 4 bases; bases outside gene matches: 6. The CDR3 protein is CASSLATPSGGYNEQFF. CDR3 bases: TGTGCCAGCAGCTTAGCGACCCCTAGCGGGGGTTACAATGAGCAGTTCTTC.

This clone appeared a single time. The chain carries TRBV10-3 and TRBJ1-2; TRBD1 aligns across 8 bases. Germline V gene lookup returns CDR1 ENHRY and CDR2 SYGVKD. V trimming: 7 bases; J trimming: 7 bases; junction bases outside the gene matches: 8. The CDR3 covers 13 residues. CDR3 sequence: CAITHQGATGYTF. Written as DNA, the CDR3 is TGTGCCATCACCCATCAGGGGGCGACTGGCTACACCTTC.

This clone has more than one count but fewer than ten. The CDR3 loop is CASSPQQANGYTF. The CDR3, as DNA: TGTGCCAGCAGCCCCCAACAGGCCAATGGCTACACCTTC. The chain has TRBV9 and TRBJ1-2; possible D gene TRBD1, 5 bases. This CDR3 contains 13 residues. Germline V CDR1 and CDR2: SGDLS, YYNGEE. Trimming removed 4 bases from V and 6 bases from J, with 13 bases in between.

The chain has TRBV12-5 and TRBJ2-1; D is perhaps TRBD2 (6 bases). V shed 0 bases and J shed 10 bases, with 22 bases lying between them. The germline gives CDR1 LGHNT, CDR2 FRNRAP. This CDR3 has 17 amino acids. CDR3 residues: CASGLVLWSGRDGEQFF. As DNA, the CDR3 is TGTGCTAGTGGTTTGGTACTGTGGTCCGGGCGGGACGGCGAGCAGTTCTTC.

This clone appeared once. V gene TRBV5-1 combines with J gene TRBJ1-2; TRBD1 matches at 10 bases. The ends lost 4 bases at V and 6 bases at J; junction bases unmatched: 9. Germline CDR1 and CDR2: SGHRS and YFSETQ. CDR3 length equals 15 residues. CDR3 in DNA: TGCGCCAGCAGCCCAGGGGACAGGGGAATAGATGGCTACACCTTC. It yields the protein CASSPGDRGIDGYTF.